This passage covers 4 T cell receptor beta chains from one sample sequenced in a study of shared clonotypes between healthy human individuals. Assay used: immunoSEQ multiplex PCR; TCRdb lists only in-frame clones, some missing. The sample lists over a million clones, roughly 96% seen once, with roughly 1.2% in the top ten. The sample comprised naive CD4+ T cells sorted from blood. The subset: CD45RA+ positively selected. The origin of the receptors is a young man in good health.

This clone came up once. At one end, the junction sequence differs from germline, possibly due to a read error. The genes are TRBV18 and TRBJ1-2; D is unclear. There are 13 residues in the CDR3. Germline assignment: CDR1 KGHSH and CDR2 LQKENI. CDR3: CASSPSGSLPIAF. CDR3 coding DNA: TGTGCCAGCTCACCATCCGGCTCGTTGCCTATCGCCTTC.

For this clone: One end of the junction does not line up with germline, which may come from a read error. Within the sample, other DNA sequences also encode this same CDR3. The chain has TRBV7-6 and TRBJ2-7; tentatively, D is TRBD2 (6 bases). Per germline, CDR1 SGHVS and CDR2 FNYEAQ. The CDR3 covers 15 residues. CDR3 protein: CASSLGASATYEQYF. The CDR3 DNA follows: TGTGCCAGCAGCTTAGGCGCTAGCGCTACCTACGAGCAGTACTTT.

V and J are TRBV7-9 and TRBJ2-1; TRBD2 is a possible D gene (6 bases). The V end was cut by 3 bases, the J end by 6 bases, with 9 bases between. This CDR3 spans 13 amino acids. CDR1 and CDR2 (germline): SEHNR, FQNEAQ (reference sequence). The CDR3 bases are TGTGCCAGCAGCTTGGCGGGACTCAATGAGCAGTTCTTC. It specifies CASSLAGLNEQFF.

J is TRBJ2-3 and V is TRBV5-1; TRBD1 matches 7 bases. Trimming removed 4 bases from V and 2 bases from J; junction bases left unmatched: 4. Per germline, CDR1 SGHRS and CDR2 YFSETQ. CDR3 length: 14 residues. In DNA form, the CDR3 reads TGCGCCAGCAGCCCGGGACAGCTCACAGATACGCAGTATTTT. This codes for CASSPGQLTDTQYF.